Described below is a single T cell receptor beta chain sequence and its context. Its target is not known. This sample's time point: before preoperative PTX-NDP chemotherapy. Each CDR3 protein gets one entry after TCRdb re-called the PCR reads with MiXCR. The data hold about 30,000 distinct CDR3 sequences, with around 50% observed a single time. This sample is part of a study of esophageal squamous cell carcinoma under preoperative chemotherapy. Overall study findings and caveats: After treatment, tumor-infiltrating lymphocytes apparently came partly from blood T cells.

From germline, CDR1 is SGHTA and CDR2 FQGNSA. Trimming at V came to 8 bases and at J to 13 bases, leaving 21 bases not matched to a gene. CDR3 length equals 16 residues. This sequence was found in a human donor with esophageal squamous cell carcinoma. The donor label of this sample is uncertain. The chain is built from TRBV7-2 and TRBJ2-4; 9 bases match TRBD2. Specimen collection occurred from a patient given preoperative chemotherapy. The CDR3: CASGGAGGGAQNTQYF. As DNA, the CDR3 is TGTGCCAGCGGGGGAGCGGGGGGCGGGGCCCAAAACACCCAGTACTTC.